The T cell receptor beta chain described here comes from a study of CD8 T cells in Susac syndrome. TCR beta sequencing was performed on blood CD8+ and CD4+ T cells. An amount of RNA that ranged from 0.5 to 1 ug was reverse transcribed with random hexamers. Amplification of the TCR beta CDR3 was carried out by immunoSEQ multiplex PCR, which spanned a total of 54 Vbeta and 13 Jbeta segments. MiXCR, run by TCRdb on the immunoSEQ multiplex PCR reads, gives a single entry per CDR3 protein. The sample includes some 400,000 distinct CDR3 sequences, more than 70% of them seen just once. J gave up 8 bases and V 3 bases, and 13 bases lay outside the gene matches. CDR1 MGHRA and CDR2 YSYEKL come from the germline V gene. The CDR3 has 17 residues.

This TCR came from a human donor with multiple sclerosis. Input material: CD8+ T cells from PBMCs. V and J are TRBV4-1 and TRBJ2-1, with 10 bases matching TRBD2. This CDR3 is CASSHLQAGGLFDEQFF. Here the CDR3 DNA reads TGCGCCAGCAGCCACCTTCAAGCGGGGGGGCTGTTTGATGAGCAGTTCTTC.